A selection of T cell receptor beta chains follows, all from one sample in a study of T-cell reconstitution after alpha-beta-depleted transplantation in children. TCRdb analysed the PCR reads with MiXCR anew, one entry per CDR3 protein. This table holds approximately 500,000 distinct CDR3 sequences, more than 20% found once. The specimen comprised PBMCs, sampled before TCRalphabeta/CD19-depleted stem cell transplant. The receptors stem from a boy under two years old with Wiskott-Aldrich syndrome, due to receive a stem cell transplant. Both conserved end residues are part of each CDR3. The order of the fields is CDR3 protein, CDR3 length, V gene.

cdr3_aa: CASSETPVSTDTQYF
cdr3_length: 15
v_call: TRBV6-1

cdr3_aa: CASSSAGTSGREQFF
cdr3_length: 15
v_call: TRBV5-1

cdr3_aa: CASAETPRRGNEQFF
cdr3_length: 15
v_call: TRBV6-1

cdr3_aa: CASSLTGVASIQYF
cdr3_length: 14
v_call: TRBV6-1

cdr3_aa: CAMGQLNSGNTIYF
cdr3_length: 14
v_call: TRBV10-3

cdr3_aa: CASRPLGLAGYNEQFF
cdr3_length: 16
v_call: TRBV12-3/TRBV12-4

cdr3_aa: CASSQASGTRSHGEQFF
cdr3_length: 17
v_call: TRBV4-2

cdr3_aa: CAVAGAIVNEQFF
cdr3_length: 13
v_call: TRBV7-2

cdr3_aa: CASSLGQGNTDTQYF
cdr3_length: 15
v_call: TRBV5-1

cdr3_aa: CATQRGAGYTF
cdr3_length: 11
v_call: TRBV12-3/TRBV12-4

cdr3_aa: CASRSSGTTLTYEQYF
cdr3_length: 16
v_call: TRBV5-1

cdr3_aa: CASSLGTVSYEQYF
cdr3_length: 14
v_call: TRBV5-1

cdr3_aa: CASSQDYASYEQYF
cdr3_length: 14
v_call: TRBV3-1

cdr3_aa: CASRKTGATSSYNSPLHF
cdr3_length: 18
v_call: TRBV27

cdr3_aa: CASSLESPGLKGSNEQYF
cdr3_length: 18
v_call: TRBV11-1

cdr3_aa: CASSRGQTNQPQHF
cdr3_length: 14
v_call: TRBV18

cdr3_aa: CASNQYSGNTIYF
cdr3_length: 13
v_call: TRBV28

cdr3_aa: CASGTSGGGDEQFF
cdr3_length: 14
v_call: TRBV7-3

cdr3_aa: CASSSQRYEQYF
cdr3_length: 12
v_call: TRBV28

cdr3_aa: CASSLTVLSTYNEQFF
cdr3_length: 16
v_call: TRBV5-1

cdr3_aa: CSARVSGRATDTQYF
cdr3_length: 15
v_call: TRBV20-1

cdr3_aa: CAWSVGTGTYEQYF
cdr3_length: 14
v_call: TRBV30

cdr3_aa: CASSLAVVADYNEQFF
cdr3_length: 16
v_call: TRBV5-1

cdr3_aa: CASSQQLAGRTDTQYF
cdr3_length: 16
v_call: TRBV28

cdr3_aa: CASSLAARGRTDTQYF
cdr3_length: 16
v_call: TRBV5-1

cdr3_aa: CASSYSRALDEQFF
cdr3_length: 14
v_call: TRBV6-5

cdr3_aa: CASSYSGLSYGYTF
cdr3_length: 14
v_call: TRBV6-2/TRBV6-3

cdr3_aa: CASSLGPPAGGTDTQYF
cdr3_length: 17
v_call: TRBV12-3/TRBV12-4

cdr3_aa: CASSPGTSGRRTYNEQFF
cdr3_length: 18
v_call: TRBV3-1

cdr3_aa: CASSLEGLPQETQYF
cdr3_length: 15
v_call: TRBV5-6

cdr3_aa: CASSLIQSREAFF
cdr3_length: 13
v_call: TRBV28

cdr3_aa: CSSARGGGSPADTQYF
cdr3_length: 16
v_call: TRBV29-1

cdr3_aa: CAWSRLAGGSYNEQFF
cdr3_length: 16
v_call: TRBV30

cdr3_aa: CSAFPGAPGNTIYF
cdr3_length: 14
v_call: TRBV20-1

cdr3_aa: CATSTEETQYF
cdr3_length: 11
v_call: TRBV15

cdr3_aa: CASRARQGAGKVTEAFF
cdr3_length: 17
v_call: TRBV12-3/TRBV12-4

cdr3_aa: CSVERQGAWTEAFF
cdr3_length: 14
v_call: TRBV29-1

cdr3_aa: CASSTADTIYF
cdr3_length: 11
v_call: TRBV7-9

cdr3_aa: CASSFSGGIETQYF
cdr3_length: 14
v_call: TRBV5-1